This TCR beta chain originates from a study of vaccination effects on CD4 cells after COVID-19. Study details: Antigen-specific CD4+ T cell clonotypes were called by their expansion after viral peptide-pool culture in ViraFEST.

This clone was found once. Its antigen is still unknown. Clones were read by immunoSEQ multiplex PCR, and TCRdb kept only the in-frame ones, dropping some. Here the sample spans some 10,000 clones, about 80% being singletons. The study, taken as a whole, reports: Cross-reactivity toward common cold coronaviruses was confined to only 1 of 255 vaccine-induced clones in healthy vaccinees. Convalescent patients were few in the study, and early post-infection timepoints were absent.

At the end of about 10 days of culture, CD4+ T cells were isolated. Every participant took two doses of the BNT162b2 or mRNA-1273 vaccine. Vaccine recipients lacked prior SARS-CoV-2 infection and had negative nucleocapsid antibodies. Looked up from germline, CDR1 is KGHDR and CDR2 is SFDVKD. Trimming removed 9 bases at V and 2 bases at J, with 5 bases between. The CDR3 runs 11 residues. The material was CD4+ T cells from PBMCs cultured without peptide, obtained after COVID-19 vaccination. The TCR originated in a human donor who received a COVID-19 vaccine. The rearrangement links TRBV24-1 to TRBJ2-3; tentatively, D is TRBD1 or TRBD2 (5 bases each). The CDR3 spells CATGTTDTQYF. The CDR3 region has the DNA TGTGCCACCGGGACCACAGATACGCAGTATTTT.